Listed below are T cell receptor beta chains from one sample, sequenced in a study of OX40 agonist ivuxolimab in advanced cancers. TCRdb's table, derived via immunoSEQ multiplex PCR, lists solely in-frame clones and lacks some. The table shows approximately 94,000 clones, with about 92% occurring only once. The starting material was CD4+ or CD8+ T cells sorted from blood, obtained in a trial of the OX40 agonist ivuxolimab. The origin of the receptors is an adult with an advanced solid tumor such as melanoma, head and neck, liver or kidney cancer. Each CDR3 is given with its conserved first and last residue. D genes are given only for firm matches. Only some rows state a clone size, as once, few, many or a class for expanded clones.

v_gene: TRBV2
d_gene: .
abundance: .
j_gene: TRBJ2-7
CDR3nt: TGTGCCAGCAGTGAACCGAGGGACTCCTACGAGCAGTACTTC
CDR3aa: CASSEPRDSYEQYF

v_gene: TRBV6-5
d_gene: .
abundance: .
j_gene: TRBJ1-4
CDR3nt: TGTGCCAGCAGTCCAAGGGAGGGAGAAAAACTGTTTTTT
CDR3aa: CASSPREGEKLFF

v_gene: TRBV12-5
d_gene: TRBD1
abundance: .
j_gene: TRBJ2-7
CDR3nt: TGTGCTAGTGGCACGGACAGGGGCGCAGGGTTTTTATCCTACGAGCAGTACTTC
CDR3aa: CASGTDRGAGFLSYEQYF

v_gene: TRBV30
d_gene: TRBD2
abundance: .
j_gene: TRBJ2-3
CDR3nt: TGTGCCTGGAGTACAGGCGGGAGAGCAGATACGCAGTATTTT
CDR3aa: CAWSTGGRADTQYF

v_gene: TRBV30
d_gene: .
abundance: .
j_gene: TRBJ1-2
CDR3nt: TGTGCCTGGAGTGATGAGCAACAGTGGTATGGCTACACCTTC
CDR3aa: CAWSDEQQWYGYTF

v_gene: TRBV19
d_gene: .
abundance: .
j_gene: TRBJ2-7
CDR3nt: TGTGCCAGTAGTGAGATAGGAGTCTACGAGCAGTACTTC
CDR3aa: CASSEIGVYEQYF

v_gene: TRBV30
d_gene: TRBD1
abundance: .
j_gene: TRBJ1-2
CDR3nt: TGTGCCTGGAGTTCGACAGGGGGCTACTATGGCTACACCTTC
CDR3aa: CAWSSTGGYYGYTF

v_gene: TRBV19
d_gene: .
abundance: few
j_gene: TRBJ1-1
CDR3nt: TGTGCCAGTGGGGAACTACCGAACACTGAAGCTTTCTTT
CDR3aa: CASGELPNTEAFF

v_gene: TRBV27
d_gene: .
abundance: .
j_gene: TRBJ2-1
CDR3nt: TGTGCCAGCAGTTTATCGGTTATGATCTCCTACAATGAGCAGTTCTTC
CDR3aa: CASSLSVMISYNEQFF

v_gene: TRBV5-1
d_gene: .
abundance: .
j_gene: TRBJ2-3
CDR3nt: TGCGCCAGCAGCCCCGGGTCCCCAGATACGCAGTATTTT
CDR3aa: CASSPGSPDTQYF

v_gene: TRBV6-5
d_gene: .
abundance: .
j_gene: TRBJ2-7
CDR3nt: TGTGCCAGCAGTCCAGGGGTGGCGGCCTACGAGCAGTACTTC
CDR3aa: CASSPGVAAYEQYF

v_gene: TRBV28
d_gene: .
abundance: .
j_gene: TRBJ2-3
CDR3nt: TGTGCCAGCAGTTTACCCCTCTCTAGGGATACGCAGTATTTT
CDR3aa: CASSLPLSRDTQYF

v_gene: TRBV4-1
d_gene: TRBD1
abundance: .
j_gene: TRBJ1-1
CDR3nt: TGCGCCAGCAGCCAAGTGGGGGACAGGAACACTGAAGCTTTCTTT
CDR3aa: CASSQVGDRNTEAFF

v_gene: TRBV27
d_gene: TRBD1
abundance: .
j_gene: TRBJ1-1
CDR3nt: TGTGCCAGCAGTTTGAGGGGGCAGGGCACTGAAGCTTTCTTT
CDR3aa: CASSLRGQGTEAFF

v_gene: TRBV5-6
d_gene: TRBD1
abundance: .
j_gene: TRBJ2-5
CDR3nt: TGTGCCAGCAGCTTGGAGGACAGGGCCCCACAAGAGACCCAGTACTTC
CDR3aa: CASSLEDRAPQETQYF

v_gene: TRBV7-6
d_gene: .
abundance: .
j_gene: TRBJ2-3
CDR3nt: TGTGCCAGCAGCGAGAACTGGGGCGATTCCACAGATACGCAGTATTTT
CDR3aa: CASSENWGDSTDTQYF

v_gene: TRBV14
d_gene: TRBD2
abundance: .
j_gene: TRBJ2-2
CDR3nt: TGTGCCAGCAGCCTAGCGGGACATACCGGGGAGCTGTTTTTT
CDR3aa: CASSLAGHTGELFF

v_gene: TRBV10-1
d_gene: .
abundance: .
j_gene: TRBJ2-2
CDR3nt: TGCGCCAGCGGCGACAGGCGAGGGGAGCTGTTTTTT
CDR3aa: CASGDRRGELFF

v_gene: TRBV29-1
d_gene: .
abundance: .
j_gene: TRBJ1-1
CDR3nt: TGCAGCGTTGATAGGGGTGGAACTGAAGCTTTCTTT
CDR3aa: CSVDRGGTEAFF

v_gene: TRBV5-6
d_gene: TRBD2
abundance: .
j_gene: TRBJ2-1
CDR3nt: TGTGCCAGCAGCTTGGGAATAGCGGGAGAAGGGAATGAGCAGTTCTTC
CDR3aa: CASSLGIAGEGNEQFF

v_gene: TRBV4-1
d_gene: .
abundance: .
j_gene: TRBJ1-1
CDR3nt: TGCGCCAGCAGCCCCCGAAATATACAGATCATGAACACTGAAGCTTTCTTT
CDR3aa: CASSPRNIQIMNTEAFF

v_gene: TRBV11-2
d_gene: .
abundance: .
j_gene: TRBJ2-5
CDR3nt: TGTGCCAGCAGCATCACAGGGTCGCAAGAGACCCAGTACTTC
CDR3aa: CASSITGSQETQYF

v_gene: TRBV7-9
d_gene: .
abundance: .
j_gene: TRBJ2-2
CDR3nt: TGTGCCAGCAGCTCCGGACTCTTTTCCGGGGAGCTGTTTTTT
CDR3aa: CASSSGLFSGELFF